This T cell receptor (beta chain) is drawn from a study of post-analysis software for immune sequencing data. This CDR3 region has 17 residues. CDR1 and CDR2 from the germline V gene are MNHEY and SMNVEV (reference sequence). As for this clonotype: Its antigen is unidentified. Compared with germline, one end of the junction differs, possibly owing to a read error.

General study findings and limits: Controls showed lower frequencies than patients for roughly five TRBV segments, and TRBV5-6, TRBV5-1 and TRBV20-1 were among these.

Unique molecular identifiers featured in each of the TCR beta cDNA libraries. MiXCR, applied by TCRdb to the PCR reads, yields one record per CDR3 protein. The sample yields around 700,000 distinct CDR3 sequences, 55% to 60% seen once. The sample was blood. This clonotype originated in a girl aged 2 to 10 with multiple sclerosis. J is TRBJ2-1 and V is TRBV27, with 9 bases fitting TRBD2. The chain's CDR3 is CASSLGHAGGPYYEQFF. As DNA, the CDR3 is TGTGCCAGCAGTTTAGGACACGCGGGGGGGCCCTACTATGAGCAGTTCTTC.